The clone carrying this T cell receptor (beta chain) was seen a handful of times. Antigen: not known. Germline V lookup: CDR1 SGHRS, CDR2 YFSETQ. Trimming at V came to 3 bases and at J to 2 bases, leaving 8 bases not matched to a gene. This CDR3 contains 18 residues. This sample stems from a study of early T cells in non-severe SARS-CoV-2 infection. About the research overall: Bulk RNA from unsorted whole blood was sequenced; chains were unpaired. Study results and limitations: Missing private and CD4 specificities, VDJdb matching favored anti-spike CD8 responses.

Molecules of cDNA were individually given unique molecular identifiers that were attached to them. In TCRdb, the 5' RACE reads were re-called with MiXCR into one record per CDR3 protein. The table lists about 55,000 distinct CDR3 sequences, about 15% of them singletons, with about a tenth in the top ten. The material sequenced was whole blood, taken at baseline. The receptor's source is an adult who was a healthcare worker with PCR-confirmed SARS-CoV-2 infection or an uninfected control (not recorded which). The chain employs TRBV5-1 and TRBJ2-3; 14 nucleotides agree with TRBD2. CDR3 sequence (DNA): TGCGCCAGCAGCTCCGGGACTAGCGGGGGAGCTTTCACAGATACGCAGTATTTT. It translates to CASSSGTSGGAFTDTQYF.